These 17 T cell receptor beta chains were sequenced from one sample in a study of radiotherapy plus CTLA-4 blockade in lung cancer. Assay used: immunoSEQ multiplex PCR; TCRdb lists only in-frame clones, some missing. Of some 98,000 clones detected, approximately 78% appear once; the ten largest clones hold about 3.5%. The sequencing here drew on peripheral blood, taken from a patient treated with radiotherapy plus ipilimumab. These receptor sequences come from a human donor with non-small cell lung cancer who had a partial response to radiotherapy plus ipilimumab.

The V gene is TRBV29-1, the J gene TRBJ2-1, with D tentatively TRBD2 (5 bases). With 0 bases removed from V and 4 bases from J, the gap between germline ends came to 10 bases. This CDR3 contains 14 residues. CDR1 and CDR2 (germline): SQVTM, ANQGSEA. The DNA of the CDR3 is TGCAGCGTTGAAGATACTCGGGGTTACAATGAGCAGTTCTTC. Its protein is CSVEDTRGYNEQFF.

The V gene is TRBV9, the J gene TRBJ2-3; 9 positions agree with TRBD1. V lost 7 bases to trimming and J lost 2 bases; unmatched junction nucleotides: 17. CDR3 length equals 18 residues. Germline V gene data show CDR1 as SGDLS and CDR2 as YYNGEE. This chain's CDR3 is CASEEGQGISIDTDTQYF. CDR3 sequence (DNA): TGTGCCAGCGAGGAGGGACAGGGTATTTCTATTGACACAGATACGCAGTATTTT.

Here the CDR3 reads CASSYSKQHQPQHF. CDR3 nucleotide sequence: TGTGCCAGCAGTTACTCGAAACAGCATCAGCCCCAGCATTTT. This chain links TRBV6-5 with TRBJ1-5; D is ambiguous. There are 14 residues in the CDR3. Trimming pared 0 bases from V and 5 bases from J, leaving 8 bases between. CDR1 MNHEY and CDR2 SVGAGI come from the germline V gene.

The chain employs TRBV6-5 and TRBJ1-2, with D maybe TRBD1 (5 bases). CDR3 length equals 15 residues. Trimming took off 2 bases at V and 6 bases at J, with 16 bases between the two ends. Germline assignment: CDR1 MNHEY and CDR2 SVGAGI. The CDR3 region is CASSYQQGSRNGYTF. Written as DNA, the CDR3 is TGTGCCAGCAGTTACCAGCAGGGAAGTAGGAATGGCTACACCTTC.

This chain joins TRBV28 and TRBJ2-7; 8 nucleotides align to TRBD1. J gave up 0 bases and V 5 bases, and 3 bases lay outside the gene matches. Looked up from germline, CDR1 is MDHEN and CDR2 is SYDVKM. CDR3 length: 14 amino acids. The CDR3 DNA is TGTGCCAGCAGTGGGACAGGAAGCTCCTACGAGCAGTACTTC. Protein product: CASSGTGSSYEQYF.

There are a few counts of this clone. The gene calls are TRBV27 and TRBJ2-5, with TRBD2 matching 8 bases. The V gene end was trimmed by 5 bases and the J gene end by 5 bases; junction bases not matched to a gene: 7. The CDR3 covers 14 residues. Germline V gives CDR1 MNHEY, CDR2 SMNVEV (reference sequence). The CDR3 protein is CASSREGLRETQYF. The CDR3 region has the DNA TGTGCCAGCAGTCGGGAGGGTTTACGGGAGACCCAGTACTTC.

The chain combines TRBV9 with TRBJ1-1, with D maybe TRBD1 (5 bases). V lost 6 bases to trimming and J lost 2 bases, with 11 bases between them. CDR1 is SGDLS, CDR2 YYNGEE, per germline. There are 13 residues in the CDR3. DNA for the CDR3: TGTGCCAGCATAGGGCAGGGAAACACTGAAGCTTTCTTT. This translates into CASIGQGNTEAFF.

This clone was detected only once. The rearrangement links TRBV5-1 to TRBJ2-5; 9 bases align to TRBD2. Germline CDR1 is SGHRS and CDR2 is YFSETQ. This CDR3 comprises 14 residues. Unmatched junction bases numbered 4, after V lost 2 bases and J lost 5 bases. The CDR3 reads CASSFIAGEETQYF. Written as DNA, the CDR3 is TGCGCCAGCAGCTTCATAGCGGGAGAGGAGACCCAGTACTTC.

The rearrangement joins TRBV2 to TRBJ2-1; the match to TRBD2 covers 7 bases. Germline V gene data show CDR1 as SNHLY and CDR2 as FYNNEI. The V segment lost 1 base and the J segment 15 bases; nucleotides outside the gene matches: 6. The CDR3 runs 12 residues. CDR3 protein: CASSEGTRVLFF. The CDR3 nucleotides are TGTGCCAGCAGTGAAGGGACTAGGGTTTTGTTCTTC. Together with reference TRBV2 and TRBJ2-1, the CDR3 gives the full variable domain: EPEVTQTPSHQVTQMGQEVILRCVPISNHLYFYWYRQILGQKVEFLVSFYNNEISEKSEIFDDQFSVERPDGSNFTLKIRSTKLEDSAMYFCASSEGTRVLFFGPGTRLTVL.

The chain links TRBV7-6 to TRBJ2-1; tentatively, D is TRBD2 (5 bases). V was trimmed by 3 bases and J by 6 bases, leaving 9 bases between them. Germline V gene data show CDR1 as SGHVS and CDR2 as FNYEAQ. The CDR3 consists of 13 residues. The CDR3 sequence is CASSFGNLNEQFF. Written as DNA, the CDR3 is TGTGCCAGCAGCTTCGGGAATCTCAATGAGCAGTTCTTC.

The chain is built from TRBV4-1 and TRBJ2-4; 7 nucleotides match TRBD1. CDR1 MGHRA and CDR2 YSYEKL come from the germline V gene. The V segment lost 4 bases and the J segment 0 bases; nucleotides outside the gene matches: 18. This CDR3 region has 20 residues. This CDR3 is CASSPPLGTVSNVAKNIQYF. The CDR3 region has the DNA TGCGCCAGCAGCCCCCCTCTCGGGACAGTTTCTAACGTAGCCAAAAACATTCAGTACTTC.

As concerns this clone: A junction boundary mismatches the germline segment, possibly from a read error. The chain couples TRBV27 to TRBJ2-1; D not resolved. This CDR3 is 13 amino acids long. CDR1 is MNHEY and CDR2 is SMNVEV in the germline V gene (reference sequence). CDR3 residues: CASSLSRRDEQFF. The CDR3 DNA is TGTGCCAGCAGTCTATCCCGCCGGGATGAGCAGTTCTTC.

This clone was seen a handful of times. The chain's CDR3 is CASRLADQGETQYF. The CDR3 coding sequence is TGTGCCAGCCGACTAGCAGACCAAGGGGAGACCCAGTACTTC. The chain employs TRBV2 and TRBJ2-5; 7 nucleotides line up with TRBD2. CDR3 size: 14 residues. Losses at the gene ends were 8 bases for V and 5 bases for J; bases not matched to a gene: 11. CDR1 SNHLY and CDR2 FYNNEI come from the germline V gene.

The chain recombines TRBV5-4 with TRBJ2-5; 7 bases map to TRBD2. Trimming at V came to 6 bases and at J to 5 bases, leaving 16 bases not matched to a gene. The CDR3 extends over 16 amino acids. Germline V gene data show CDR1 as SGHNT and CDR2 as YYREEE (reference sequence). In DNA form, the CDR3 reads TGTGCCAGCACCCCTTCTACAGCGGGAAAAGTGGAGACCCAGTACTTC. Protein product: CASTPSTAGKVETQYF.

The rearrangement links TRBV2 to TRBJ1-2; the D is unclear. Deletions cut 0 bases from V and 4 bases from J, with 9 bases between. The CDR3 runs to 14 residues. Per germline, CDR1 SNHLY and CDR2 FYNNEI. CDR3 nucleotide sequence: TGTGCCAGCAGTGAAGCAACCGGGAGCTATGGCTACACCTTC. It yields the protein CASSEATGSYGYTF.

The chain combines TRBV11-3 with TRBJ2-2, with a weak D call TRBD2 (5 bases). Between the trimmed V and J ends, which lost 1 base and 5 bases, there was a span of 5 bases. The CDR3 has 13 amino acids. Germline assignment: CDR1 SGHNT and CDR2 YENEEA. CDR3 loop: CASSLGGTGELFF. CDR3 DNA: TGTGCCAGCAGCTTAGGCGGGACCGGGGAGCTGTTTTTT.

CDR3 nucleotide sequence: TGCAGCGTTGGACCCCTAGCGGGAAGTTACTACAATGAGCAGTTCTTC. Translated, it gives CSVGPLAGSYYNEQFF. The genes are TRBV29-1 and TRBJ2-1, with TRBD2 matching 9 bases. From germline, CDR1 is SQVTM and CDR2 ANQGSEA. CDR3 length: 16 residues. With 4 bases clipped from V and 3 bases from J, the junction kept 10 bases outside the gene matches.